This T cell receptor beta chain was recorded in a study of STAT5B mutations in CD4+ large granular lymphocyte leukemia. CDR3 length equals 12 residues. V was pared by 3 bases and J by 8 bases, with 10 bases between. Germline CDR1 LNHDA, CDR2 SQIVND (reference sequence). Clones were read by immunoSEQ multiplex PCR, and TCRdb kept only the in-frame ones, dropping some. The sample has roughly 40,000 clones, about 86% seen once; the top ten hold about 2.8%. This rearrangement joins TRBV19 to TRBJ1-2; the D gene is possibly TRBD1 (5 bases). This clonotype was sampled from a human donor in good health. Sequencing was performed on CD4+ T cells from blood buffy coats. The CDR3 nucleotides read TGTGCCAGTAGTATCGGGGGGACCGGCTACACCTTC. Protein sequence: CASSIGGTGYTF.